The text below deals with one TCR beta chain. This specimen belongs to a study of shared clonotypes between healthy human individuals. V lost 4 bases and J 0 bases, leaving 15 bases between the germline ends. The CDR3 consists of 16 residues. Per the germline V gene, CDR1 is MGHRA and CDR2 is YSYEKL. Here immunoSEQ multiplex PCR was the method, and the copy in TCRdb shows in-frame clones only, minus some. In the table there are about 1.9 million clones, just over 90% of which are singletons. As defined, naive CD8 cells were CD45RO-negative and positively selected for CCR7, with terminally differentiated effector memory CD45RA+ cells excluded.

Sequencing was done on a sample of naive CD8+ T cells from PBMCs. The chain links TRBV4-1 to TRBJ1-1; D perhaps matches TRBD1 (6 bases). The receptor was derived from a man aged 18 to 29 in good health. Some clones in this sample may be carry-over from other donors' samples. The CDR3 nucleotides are TGCGCCAGCAGCCCTCGCGGGGGGCCCATGAACACTGAAGCTTTCTTT. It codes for CASSPRGGPMNTEAFF.